Presented here are 3 T cell receptor beta chains from one specimen sequenced in a study of T cells after yellow fever vaccination. MiXCR, run by TCRdb on the 5' RACE reads, gives a single entry per CDR3 protein. The sample includes 450,000 to 600,000 distinct CDR3 sequences, about 13% of them seen just once. Sequenced material: PBMCs, taken on the day of the yellow fever booster vaccination. The receptors stem from a man between 25 and 39 years old who received the YFV17D yellow fever vaccine.

The sample holds a few counts of this clonotype. This chain connects TRBV6-6 to TRBJ2-7; D gene ambiguous. The CDR3 contains 13 residues. The V end lost 10 bases, the J end lost 0 bases, and 13 bases lay between the germline ends. Germline CDR1 MNHNY, CDR2 SVGAGI (reference sequence). The CDR3 nucleotides are TGTGCCACCCTTGGGCTCAGCTCCTACGAGCAGTACTTC. Its translation is CATLGLSSYEQYF.

V is TRBV19 and J is TRBJ2-6; D is unresolved. V shed 2 bases and J shed 2 bases, with 7 bases lying between them. Germline V gene lookup returns CDR1 LNHDA and CDR2 SQIVND (reference sequence). The CDR3 runs to 15 residues. In DNA form, the CDR3 reads TGTGCCAGTAGTATAATGGAAACTGGGGCCAACGTCCTGACTTTC. Translating it yields CASSIMETGANVLTF. Combining the CDR3 with reference TRBV19 and TRBJ2-6 gives the whole variable domain DGGITQSPKYLFRKEGQNVTLSCEQNLNHDAMYWYRQDPGQGLRLIYYSQIVNDFQKGDIAEGYSVSREKKESFPLTVTSAQKNPTAFYLCASSIMETGANVLTFGAGSRLTVL.

The gene calls are TRBV20-1 and TRBJ2-3, with 8 bases identical to TRBD2. The germline V gene has CDR1 DFQATT and CDR2 SNEGSKA (reference sequence). There are 14 residues in the CDR3. Unmatched junction bases numbered 7, after V lost 4 bases and J lost 4 bases. Here the CDR3 DNA reads TGCAGTGCTACAACGGGAGCGGGGGCAGATACGCAGTATTTT. This encodes CSATTGAGADTQYF.